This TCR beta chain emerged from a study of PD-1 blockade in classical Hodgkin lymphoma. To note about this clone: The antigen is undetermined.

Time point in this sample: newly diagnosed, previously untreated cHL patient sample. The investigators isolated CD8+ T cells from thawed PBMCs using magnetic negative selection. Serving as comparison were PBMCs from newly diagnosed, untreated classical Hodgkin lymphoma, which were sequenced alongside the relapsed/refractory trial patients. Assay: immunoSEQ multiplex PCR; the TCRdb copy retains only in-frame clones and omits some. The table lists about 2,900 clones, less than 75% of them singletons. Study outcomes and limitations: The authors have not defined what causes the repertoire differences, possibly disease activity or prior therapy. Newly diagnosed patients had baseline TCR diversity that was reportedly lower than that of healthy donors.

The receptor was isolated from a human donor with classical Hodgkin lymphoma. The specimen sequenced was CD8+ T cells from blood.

CDR3: CASSHSSLRAYPGEQYF. In DNA, the CDR3 is TGTGCCAGCAGTCATTCGTCTCTCCGGGCCTACCCCGGCGAGCAGTACTTC. The chain recombines TRBV27 with TRBJ2-7; D not certain. CDR3 size: 17 residues. V lost 5 bases and J 6 bases, leaving 26 bases between the germline ends. Germline CDR1 is MNHEY and CDR2 is SMNVEV (reference sequence).